The source of this T cell receptor beta chain is a study of response to subunit inactivated influenza vaccine (dated by TCRdb to between 2018 and 2020). Regarding the complete study: To follow how T cells responded to a trivalent subunit inactivated influenza vaccine, the researchers relied on deep quantitative profiling of the T cell receptor repertoire. What the research found in general, with its limitations: It was suggested by the authors that each seasonal influenza vaccination may recruit only a limited number of new T cells.

The germline V gene (reference sequence) specifies LNHNV as CDR1 and YYDKDF as CDR2. The cysteine opens and the phenylalanine closes a CDR3 of 12 amino acids. The read is trimmed to its CDR3 DNA, 36 bases read in frame from base 1. V has 1 base trimmed and J has 13 bases trimmed; junction bases matching no gene number 0. The sample holds many counts of this clonotype. Its antigen is currently not known. Base qualities were left out, and no much larger clone turns up one base away. Receptor libraries were prepared by RT-PCR. The data were produced on an Illumina HiSeq 2500. The public reads were reprocessed in TCRdb via fastp at Q25 and MiXCR, keeping in-frame beta chains. Every entry covers one CDR3 protein and lists the most common genes and DNA from its rows. The sample table records more than 450,000 distinct CDR3 sequences; approximately 10% of these occur just once. Together, the top ten hold approximately 11% of the sample.

These records were also assigned to another study, of T cells expressing NK-cell markers. According to the second study: 5'RACE template switching, by which a universal primer site and unique molecular identifiers were added, was used to make TCR beta cDNA libraries. Fewer than ten donors provided sorted CD3+CD56+NKG2C+, CD3+CD56+NKG2C- and CD3+CD56-NKG2C+ T-cell subsets, whose TCR beta-chain repertoires were profiled. Among the eight sequenced donors, seven were HCMV-seropositive and one was HCMV-seronegative. To restrict sorting to alphabetaTCR-expressing T cells, an anti-gammadeltaTCR antibody was added in several experiments. In roughly six donors, the dominant CD3+CD56+NKG2C+ clonotypes were among the top 10 CD8+ clonotypes and accounted for about 1.0-7.0% of CD8+ T cells. Those dominant clonotypes were again the most abundant among CD3+CD56-NKG2C+ cells in several donors, at 28.3-60.1%. Whether the expanded NKG2C-expressing T cell clones were specific for HCMV antigens was left unclear. The eight sequenced donors were randomly selected healthy volunteers, three men and five women. HCMV serostatus was determined by detecting HCMV-specific IgG in serum with a commercial ELISA kit. Peripheral blood mononuclear cells were isolated from blood by Ficoll density gradient centrifugation. For six donors, bulk peripheral blood T-cell repertoires were also sequenced from unsorted PBMC. Synthesis of cDNA was primed from the TCR beta constant segment and was followed by two consecutive PCR amplification steps. The libraries were sequenced on Illumina HiSeq 2000/2500, MiSeq or NextSeq, producing 2 x 150 bp reads. MIGEC was used to demultiplex reads and group reads by UMI, and MiTCR was used to assemble and quantify clonotypes. To exclude erroneous sequences, only TCR cDNA sequences supported by at least two reads were retained. The tcR package was used for downstream repertoire analysis, and clonotypes were matched between fractions using CDR3 nucleotide sequence together with V segment. VDJmatch was used to annotate antigen specificity against VDJdb, with one amino acid substitution in CDR3 allowed.

This chain is built from TRBV15 and TRBJ1-6; the junction holds 8 bases that match TRBD1. This sequence originates from a man aged 50-60 years who received an inactivated influenza vaccine. Donor details come from another sample of the same person, matched by shared clones. The specimen comprised PBMCs from blood, sampled on the day of vaccination. CDR3 loop: CATSRGTGPLHF. The DNA sequence is as follows: TGTGCCACCAGCAGAGGGACAGGGCCCCTCCACTTT.